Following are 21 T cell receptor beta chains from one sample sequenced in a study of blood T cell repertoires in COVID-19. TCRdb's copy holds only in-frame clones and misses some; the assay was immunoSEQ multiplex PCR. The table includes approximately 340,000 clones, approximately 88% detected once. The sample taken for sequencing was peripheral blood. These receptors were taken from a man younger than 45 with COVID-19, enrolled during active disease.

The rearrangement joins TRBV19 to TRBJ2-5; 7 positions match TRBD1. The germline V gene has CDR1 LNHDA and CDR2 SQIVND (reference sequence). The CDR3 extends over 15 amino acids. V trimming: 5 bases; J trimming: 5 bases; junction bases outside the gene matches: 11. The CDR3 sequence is CASSPVEGARETQYF. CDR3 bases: TGTGCCAGTAGTCCAGTAGAGGGGGCGCGGGAGACCCAGTACTTC.

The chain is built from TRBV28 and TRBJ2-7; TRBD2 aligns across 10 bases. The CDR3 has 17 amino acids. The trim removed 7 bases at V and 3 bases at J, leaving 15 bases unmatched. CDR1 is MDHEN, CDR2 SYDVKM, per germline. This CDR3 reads CASTPAGTSVSYYEQYF. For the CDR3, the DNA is TGTGCCAGCACCCCGGCGGGGACTAGCGTTTCTTACTACGAGCAGTACTTC.

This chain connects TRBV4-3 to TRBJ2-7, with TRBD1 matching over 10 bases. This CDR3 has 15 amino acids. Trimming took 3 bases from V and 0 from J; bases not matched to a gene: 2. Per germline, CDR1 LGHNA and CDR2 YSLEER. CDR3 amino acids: CASSQGTGVSYEQYF. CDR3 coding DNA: TGCGCCAGCAGCCAGGGGACAGGGGTCTCCTACGAGCAGTACTTC.

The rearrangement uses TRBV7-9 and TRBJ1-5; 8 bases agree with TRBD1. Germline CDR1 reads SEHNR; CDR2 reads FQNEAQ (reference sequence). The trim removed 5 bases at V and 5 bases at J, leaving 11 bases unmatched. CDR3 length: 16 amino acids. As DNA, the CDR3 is TGTGCCAGCAGCCAGGTTTCTACAGGGGGAGATCAGCCCCAGCATTTT. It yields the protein CASSQVSTGGDQPQHF.

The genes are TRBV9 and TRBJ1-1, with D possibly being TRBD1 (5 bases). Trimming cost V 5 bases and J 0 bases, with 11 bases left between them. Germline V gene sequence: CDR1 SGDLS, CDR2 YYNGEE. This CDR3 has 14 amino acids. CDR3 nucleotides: TGTGCCAGCAGTAGCGGGGGATTGAACACTGAAGCTTTCTTT. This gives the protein CASSSGGLNTEAFF.

The DNA of the CDR3 is TGTGCCATAACAGGGCCGAACACCGGGGAGCTGTTTTTT. Encoded protein: CAITGPNTGELFF. J is TRBJ2-2 and V is TRBV14; weak D call: TRBD1 (6 bases). Trimming cost V 10 bases and J 0 bases, with 9 bases left between them. Germline CDR1 and CDR2: SGHDN and FVKESK. The CDR3 is made up of 13 amino acids. The full variable domain, in which reference TRBV14 and TRBJ2-2 provide the parts outside the CDR3, is EAGVTQFPSHSVIEKGQTVTLRCDPISGHDNLYWYRRVMGKEIKFLLHFVKESKQDESGMPNNRFLAERTGGTYSTLKVQPAELEDSGVYFCAITGPNTGELFFGEGSRLTVL.

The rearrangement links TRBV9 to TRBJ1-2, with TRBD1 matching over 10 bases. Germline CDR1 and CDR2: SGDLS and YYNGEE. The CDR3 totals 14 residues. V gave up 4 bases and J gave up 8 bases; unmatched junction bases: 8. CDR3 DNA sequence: TGTGCCAGCAGCCTACGACAGGGGGCGTGGGGCTACACCTTC. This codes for CASSLRQGAWGYTF. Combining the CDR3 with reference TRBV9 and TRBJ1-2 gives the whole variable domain DSGVTQTPKHLITATGQRVTLRCSPRSGDLSVYWYQQSLDQGLQFLIQYYNGEERAKGNILERFSAQQFPDLHSELNLSSLELGDSALYFCASSLRQGAWGYTFGSGTRLTVV.

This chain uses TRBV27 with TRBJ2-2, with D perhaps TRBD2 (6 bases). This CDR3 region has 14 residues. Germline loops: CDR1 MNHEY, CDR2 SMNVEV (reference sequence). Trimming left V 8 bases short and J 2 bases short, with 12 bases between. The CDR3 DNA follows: TGTGCCAGCGGGGCGGGATTAAACACCGGGGAGCTGTTTTTT. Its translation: CASGAGLNTGELFF.

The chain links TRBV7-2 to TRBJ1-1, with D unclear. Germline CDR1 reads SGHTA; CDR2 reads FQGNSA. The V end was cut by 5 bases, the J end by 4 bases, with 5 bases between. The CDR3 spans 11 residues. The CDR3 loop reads CASSLLTEAFF. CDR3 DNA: TGTGCCAGCAGCCTCCTCACTGAAGCTTTCTTT.

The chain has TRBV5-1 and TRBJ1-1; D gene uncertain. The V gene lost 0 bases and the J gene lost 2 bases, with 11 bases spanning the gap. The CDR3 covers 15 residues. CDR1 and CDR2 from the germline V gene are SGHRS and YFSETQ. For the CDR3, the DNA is TGCGCCAGCAGCTTGGCTCGAGACTTTAACACTGAAGCTTTCTTT. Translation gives CASSLARDFNTEAFF.

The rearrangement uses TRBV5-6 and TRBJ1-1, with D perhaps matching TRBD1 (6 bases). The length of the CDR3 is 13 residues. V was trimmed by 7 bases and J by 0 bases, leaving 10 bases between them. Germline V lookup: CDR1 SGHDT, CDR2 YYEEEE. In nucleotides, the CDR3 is TGTGCCAGCCGAGGACAGATGAACACTGAAGCTTTCTTT. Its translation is CASRGQMNTEAFF.

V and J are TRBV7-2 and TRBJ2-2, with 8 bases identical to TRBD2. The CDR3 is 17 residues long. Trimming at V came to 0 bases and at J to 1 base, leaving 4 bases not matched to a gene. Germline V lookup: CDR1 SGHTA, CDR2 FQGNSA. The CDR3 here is CASSLAGSGRNTGELFF. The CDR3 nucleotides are TGTGCCAGCAGCTTAGCGGGGAGCGGGAGGAACACCGGGGAGCTGTTTTTT. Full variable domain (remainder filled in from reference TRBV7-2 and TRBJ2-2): GAGVSQSPSNKVTEKGKDVELRCDPISGHTALYWYRQSLGQGLEFLIYFQGNSAPDKSGLPSDRFSAERTGGSVSTLTIQRTQQEDSAVYLCASSLAGSGRNTGELFFGEGSRLTVL.

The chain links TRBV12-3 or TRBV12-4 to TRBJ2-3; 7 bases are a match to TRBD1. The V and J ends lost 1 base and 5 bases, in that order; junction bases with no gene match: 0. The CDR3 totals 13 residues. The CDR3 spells CASSLGTGDTQYF. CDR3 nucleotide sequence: TGTGCCAGCAGTTTAGGGACAGGAGATACGCAGTATTTT.

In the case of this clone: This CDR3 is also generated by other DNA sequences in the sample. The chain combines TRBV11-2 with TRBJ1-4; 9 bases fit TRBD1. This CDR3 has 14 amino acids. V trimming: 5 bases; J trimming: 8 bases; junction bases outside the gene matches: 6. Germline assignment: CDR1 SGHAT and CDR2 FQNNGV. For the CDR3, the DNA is TGTGCCAGCAGCCTAGGACAGGGGCGGGAAAAACTGTTTTTT. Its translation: CASSLGQGREKLFF.

CDR3 sequence: CASSPPRLGDYEQYF. In nucleotides, the CDR3 is TGTGCCAGCAGTCCCCCCCGGTTAGGGGACTACGAGCAGTACTTC. The chain recombines TRBV27 with TRBJ2-7; maybe TRBD1 (5 bases). Germline-derived CDR1 and CDR2 are MNHEY and SMNVEV (reference sequence). This CDR3 contains 15 residues. Trimming shortened V by 5 bases and J by 3 bases, and 17 bases separated the two germline ends.

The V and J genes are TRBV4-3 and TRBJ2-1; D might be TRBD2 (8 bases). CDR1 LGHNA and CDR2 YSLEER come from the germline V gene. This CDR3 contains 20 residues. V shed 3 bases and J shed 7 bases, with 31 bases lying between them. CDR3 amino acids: CASSHWTSQGDNGESNEQFF. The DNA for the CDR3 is TGCGCCAGCAGCCACTGGACTAGCCAGGGGGACAACGGGGAGTCTAATGAGCAGTTCTTC.

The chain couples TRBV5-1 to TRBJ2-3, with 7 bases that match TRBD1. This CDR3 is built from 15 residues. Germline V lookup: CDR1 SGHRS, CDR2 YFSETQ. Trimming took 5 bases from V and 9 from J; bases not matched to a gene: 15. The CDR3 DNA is TGCGCCAGCAGTACTGGACAGGCCGCTTCTGAGACGCAGTATTTT. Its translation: CASSTGQAASETQYF. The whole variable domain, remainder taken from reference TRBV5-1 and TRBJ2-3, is KAGVTQTPRYLIKTRGQQVTLSCSPISGHRSVSWYQQTPGQGLQFLFEYFSETQRNKGNFPGRFSGRQFSNSRSEMNVSTLELGDSALYLCASSTGQAASETQYFGPGTRLTVL.

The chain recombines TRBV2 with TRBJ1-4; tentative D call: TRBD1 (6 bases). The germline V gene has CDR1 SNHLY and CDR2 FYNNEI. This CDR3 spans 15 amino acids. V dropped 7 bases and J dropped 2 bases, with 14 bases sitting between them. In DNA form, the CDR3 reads TGTGCCAGCACCTTACAGGGAGTGACTAATGAAAAACTGTTTTTT. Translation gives CASTLQGVTNEKLFF.

The CDR3 region is CAISEPTTSGSYEQYF. Written as DNA, the CDR3 is TGTGCCATCAGTGAGCCGACGACTAGCGGGAGCTACGAGCAGTACTTC. The rearrangement links TRBV10-3 to TRBJ2-7, with 12 bases aligning to TRBD2. Germline V lookup: CDR1 ENHRY, CDR2 SYGVKD. This CDR3 comprises 16 residues. V shed 2 bases and J 3 bases; nucleotides not matched to a gene: 5.

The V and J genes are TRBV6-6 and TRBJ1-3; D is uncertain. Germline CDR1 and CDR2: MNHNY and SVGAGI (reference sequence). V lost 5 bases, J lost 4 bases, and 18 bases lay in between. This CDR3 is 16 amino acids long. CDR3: CASSLLMSSAGNTIYF. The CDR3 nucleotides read TGTGCCAGCAGTCTACTAATGTCGTCGGCGGGAAACACCATATATTTT.

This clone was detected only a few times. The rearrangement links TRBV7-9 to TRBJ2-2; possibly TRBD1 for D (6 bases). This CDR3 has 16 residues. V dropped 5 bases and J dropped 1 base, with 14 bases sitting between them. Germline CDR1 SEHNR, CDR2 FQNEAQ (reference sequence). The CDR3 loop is CASSQSTGMNTGELFF. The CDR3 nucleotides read TGTGCCAGCAGCCAGTCGACAGGAATGAACACCGGGGAGCTGTTTTTT.